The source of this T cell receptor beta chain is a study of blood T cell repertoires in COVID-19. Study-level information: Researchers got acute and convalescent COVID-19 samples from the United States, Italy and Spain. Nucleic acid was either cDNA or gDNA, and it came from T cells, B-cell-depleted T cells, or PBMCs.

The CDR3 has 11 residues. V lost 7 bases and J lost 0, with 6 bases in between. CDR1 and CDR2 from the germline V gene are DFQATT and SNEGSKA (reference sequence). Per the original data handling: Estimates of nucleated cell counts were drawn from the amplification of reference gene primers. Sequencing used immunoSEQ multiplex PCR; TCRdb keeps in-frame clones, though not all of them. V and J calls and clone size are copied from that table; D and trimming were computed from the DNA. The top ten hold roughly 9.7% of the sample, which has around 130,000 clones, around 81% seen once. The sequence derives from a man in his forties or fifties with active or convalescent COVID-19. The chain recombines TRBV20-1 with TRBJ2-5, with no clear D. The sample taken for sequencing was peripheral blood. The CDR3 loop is CSGYNQETQYF. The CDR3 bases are TGCAGTGGGTACAACCAAGAGACCCAGTACTTC.